One and the same sample provided the 15 T cell receptor beta chains below, sequenced in a study of T cells in narcolepsy. Using immunoSEQ multiplex PCR, the repertoire was profiled, and TCRdb retains in-frame clones only, with some absent. The sample yields roughly 20,000 clones, 86% seen once. Sequenced input: memory (CD45RA-) CD4+ T cells from blood. All receptors derive from a human donor in good health.

The V call is TRBV18, the J call TRBJ1-2; D might be TRBD1 (5 bases). The CDR3 has 14 amino acids. CDR1 and CDR2 from the germline V gene are KGHSH and LQKENI. Trimming removed 3 bases at V and 2 bases at J, with 10 bases between. CDR3 protein: CASSPTDRNYGYTF. In DNA, the CDR3 is TGTGCCAGCTCACCTACCGACAGAAACTATGGCTACACCTTC.

This clone was detected once. This sequence joins TRBV29-1 and TRBJ2-1; D is possibly TRBD1 (8 bases). Trimming left V 6 bases short and J 8 bases short, with 14 bases between. The length of the CDR3 is 12 residues. In germline, CDR1 is SQVTM, CDR2 ANQGSEA. CDR3 sequence: CSVRQGRDEQFF. CDR3 nucleotide sequence: TGCAGCGTGAGACAGGGGAGGGATGAGCAGTTCTTC.

V gene TRBV7-2 combines with J gene TRBJ1-4, with D possibly TRBD1 on 6 matching bases. The ends were cut back, 5 bases at V and 8 bases at J, with 15 bases in the middle. In germline, CDR1 is SGHTA, CDR2 FQGNSA. The CDR3 totals 14 residues. This chain's CDR3 is CASSPSQGSEKLFF. CDR3 DNA sequence: TGTGCCAGCAGCCCATCACAGGGAAGCGAAAAACTGTTTTTT. The whole variable domain, filled in from reference TRBV7-2 and TRBJ1-4, reads GAGVSQSPSNKVTEKGKDVELRCDPISGHTALYWYRQSLGQGLEFLIYFQGNSAPDKSGLPSDRFSAERTGGSVSTLTIQRTQQEDSAVYLCASSPSQGSEKLFFGSGTQLSVL.

V usage is TRBV5-6 and J usage is TRBJ2-1; TRBD2 aligns across 9 bases. The V gene's germline CDR1 is SGHDT and CDR2 YYEEEE. V was pared by 4 bases and J by 4 bases, with 12 bases of the junction left unmatched. There are 17 residues in the CDR3. CDR3 loop: CASSPFGSGGTYNEQFF. The DNA for the CDR3 is TGTGCCAGCAGCCCCTTCGGGAGCGGGGGGACGTACAATGAGCAGTTCTTC.

This clone was detected only once. Here the CDR3 reads CASSNKLEGGSDTQYF. DNA for the CDR3: TGTGCCAGCAGCAACAAACTAGAGGGTGGCTCAGATACGCAGTATTTT. The chain uses TRBV21-1 and TRBJ2-3; the table's D call, TRBD2, was not checked against the DNA. TRBV21-1 is termed a pseudogene. The CDR3 length is 16 residues.

The chain combines TRBV5-6 with TRBJ2-1, with D perhaps matching TRBD1 (6 bases). Germline V gives CDR1 SGHDT, CDR2 YYEEEE. V was cut by 0 bases and J by 13 bases, with 11 bases left in between. This CDR3 comprises 12 residues. CDR3 loop: CASSLAQGNQFF. CDR3 nucleotide sequence: TGTGCCAGCAGCTTGGCCCAGGGGAACCAGTTCTTC.

The V and J genes are TRBV11-1 and TRBJ2-1; 8 bases align to TRBD1. The CDR3 is 14 amino acids. J gave up 4 bases and V 7 bases, and 6 bases lay outside the gene matches. The germline V gene has CDR1 SGHAT and CDR2 FQDESV (reference sequence). CDR3 in DNA: TGTGCCAGCAACCCGACAGGGGTTTACAATGAGCAGTTCTTC. Protein product: CASNPTGVYNEQFF.

The chain uses TRBV7-9 and TRBJ2-1; TRBD2 is a possible D gene (6 bases). The V end was cut by 6 bases, the J end by 10 bases, with 19 bases between. Germline assignment: CDR1 SEHNR and CDR2 FQNEAQ (reference sequence). The CDR3 runs to 14 residues. The CDR3 DNA follows: TGTGCCAGCAGTTTACGCGGTCGCGGAGGGGAGCAGTTCTTC. Protein sequence: CASSLRGRGGEQFF.

This clone was picked up one time. The V gene is TRBV11-3, the J gene TRBJ2-7, with 8 bases aligning to TRBD1. CDR1 and CDR2 from the germline V gene are SGHNT and YENEEA. J lost 3 bases, V lost 6 bases, and 7 bases had no gene match. This CDR3 has 14 amino acids. CDR3 in amino acids: CASSIRDRNYEQYF. Written as DNA, the CDR3 is TGTGCCAGCAGTATCCGGGACAGGAACTACGAGCAGTACTTC.

V usage is TRBV20-1 and J usage is TRBJ2-7; D not resolved. This CDR3 is 9 amino acids long. Per the germline V gene, CDR1 is DFQATT and CDR2 is SNEGSKA (reference sequence). CDR3 DNA sequence: TGCATCGCAATGGGCGAGCAGTACTTC. Translated: CIAMGEQYF.

V gene TRBV7-8 combines with J gene TRBJ1-1, with 7 bases that match TRBD1. V lost 7 bases and J lost 0; bases outside the gene matches: 8. There are 15 residues in the CDR3. From germline, CDR1 is SGHVS and CDR2 FQNEAQ. CDR3 nucleotides: TGTGCCAGCAACTTGCAGGGGGGTCTGAACACTGAAGCTTTCTTT. This gives the protein CASNLQGGLNTEAFF.

This rearrangement joins TRBV11-2 to TRBJ2-5, with TRBD1 as a possible D gene (8 bases). This CDR3 is 16 amino acids long. CDR1 and CDR2 (germline): SGHAT, FQNNGV. The V and J ends lost 4 bases and 4 bases respectively, with 19 bases between them. CDR3 sequence reads: CASSSLDRGGRETQYF. The DNA of the CDR3 is TGTGCCAGCAGCTCGTTAGACAGGGGAGGGAGAGAGACCCAGTACTTC. Filled out from reference TRBV11-2 and TRBJ2-5, the complete variable domain reads EAGVAQSPRYKIIEKRQSVAFWCNPISGHATLYWYQQILGQGPKLLIQFQNNGVVDDSQLPKDRFSAERLKGVDSTLKIQPAKLEDSAVYLCASSSLDRGGRETQYFGPGTRLLVL.

The rearrangement links TRBV13 to TRBJ2-2; D may be TRBD1 (5 bases). CDR3 size: 20 residues. The V end was cut by 0 bases, the J end by 1 base, with 21 bases between. CDR1 PRHDT and CDR2 FYEKMQ come from the germline V gene (reference sequence). The CDR3 nucleotides are TGTGCCAGCAGCTTAGGCCGCGTAGGGGATATGTTTGGGAACACCGGGGAGCTGTTTTTT. It codes for CASSLGRVGDMFGNTGELFF.

The chain employs TRBV29-1 and TRBJ2-7; tentative D call: TRBD1 (6 bases). The CDR3 has 14 residues. The V end lost 6 bases, the J end lost 3 bases, and 18 bases lay between the germline ends. From germline, CDR1 is SQVTM and CDR2 ANQGSEA. As DNA, the CDR3 is TGCAGCGTCACGCCAGGCCAGGGGTTCTACGAGCAGTACTTC. It specifies CSVTPGQGFYEQYF.

The chain recombines TRBV28 with TRBJ1-6; TRBD1 matches at 7 bases. This CDR3 contains 14 residues. V dropped 8 bases and J dropped 3; count of bases not matched to a gene: 4. Germline V gene data show CDR1 as MDHEN and CDR2 as SYDVKM. In DNA, the CDR3 is TGTGCCAGCGGGACAGTCCTCTATAATTCACCCCTCCACTTT. The encoded protein is CASGTVLYNSPLHF.